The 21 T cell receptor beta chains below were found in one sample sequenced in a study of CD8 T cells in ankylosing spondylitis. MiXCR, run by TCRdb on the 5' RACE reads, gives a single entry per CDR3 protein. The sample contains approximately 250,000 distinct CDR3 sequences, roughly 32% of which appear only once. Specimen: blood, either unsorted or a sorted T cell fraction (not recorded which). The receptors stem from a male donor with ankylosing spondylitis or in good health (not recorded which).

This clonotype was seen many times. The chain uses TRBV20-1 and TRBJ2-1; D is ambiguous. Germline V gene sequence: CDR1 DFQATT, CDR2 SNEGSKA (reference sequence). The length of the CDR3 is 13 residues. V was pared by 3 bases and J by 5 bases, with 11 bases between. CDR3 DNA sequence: TGCAGTGCTAGCCCCCTCCGGGACAATGAGCAGTTCTTC. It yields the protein CSASPLRDNEQFF.

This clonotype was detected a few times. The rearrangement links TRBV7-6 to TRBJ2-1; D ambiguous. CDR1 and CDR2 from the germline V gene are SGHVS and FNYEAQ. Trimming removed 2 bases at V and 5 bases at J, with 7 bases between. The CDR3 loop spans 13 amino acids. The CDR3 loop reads CASSLSGDNEQFF. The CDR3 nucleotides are TGTGCCAGCAGCTTATCGGGCGACAATGAGCAGTTCTTC.

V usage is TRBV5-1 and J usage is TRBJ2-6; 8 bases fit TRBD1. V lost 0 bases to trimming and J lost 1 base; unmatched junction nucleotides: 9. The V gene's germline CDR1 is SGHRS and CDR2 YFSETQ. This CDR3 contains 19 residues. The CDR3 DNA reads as TGCGCCAGCAGCTTGGATTTTGTCGACAGGGGATCTGGGGCCAACGTCCTGACTTTC. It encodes CASSLDFVDRGSGANVLTF.

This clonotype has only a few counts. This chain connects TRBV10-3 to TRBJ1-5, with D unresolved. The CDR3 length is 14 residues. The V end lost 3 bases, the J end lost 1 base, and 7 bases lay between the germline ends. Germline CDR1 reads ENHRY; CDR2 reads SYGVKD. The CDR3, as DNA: TGTGCCATCAGTGAAGGGCAGAGCAATCAGCCCCAGCATTTT. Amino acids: CAISEGQSNQPQHF.

CDR3 sequence: CASSLEGPTSTDTQYF. The CDR3 region has the DNA TGTGCCAGCAGCTTGGAGGGGCCCACTAGCACAGATACGCAGTATTTT. V gene TRBV5-8 combines with J gene TRBJ2-3; perhaps TRBD1 as D (5 bases). The CDR3 consists of 16 residues. From germline, CDR1 is SGHTS and CDR2 YDEGEE. V lost 0 bases, J lost 0 bases, and 11 bases lay in between.

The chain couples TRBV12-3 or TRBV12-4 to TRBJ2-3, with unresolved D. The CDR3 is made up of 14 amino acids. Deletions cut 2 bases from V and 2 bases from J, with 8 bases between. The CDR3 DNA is TGTGCCAGCAGTTTAACCATAGACACAGATACGCAGTATTTT. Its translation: CASSLTIDTDTQYF.

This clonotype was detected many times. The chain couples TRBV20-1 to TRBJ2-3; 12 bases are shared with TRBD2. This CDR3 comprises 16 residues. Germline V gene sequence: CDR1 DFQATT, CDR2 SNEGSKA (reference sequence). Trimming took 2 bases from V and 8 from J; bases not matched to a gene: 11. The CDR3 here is CSARRSSGGATGTQYF. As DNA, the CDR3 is TGCAGTGCTAGACGTTCTAGCGGGGGGGCCACGGGTACGCAGTATTTT.

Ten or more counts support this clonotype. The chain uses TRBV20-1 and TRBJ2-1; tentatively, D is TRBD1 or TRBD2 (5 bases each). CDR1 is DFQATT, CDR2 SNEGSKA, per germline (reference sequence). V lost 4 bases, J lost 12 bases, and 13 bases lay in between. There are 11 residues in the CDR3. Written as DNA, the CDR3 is TGCAGTGCTACGCTTTGGGGACGGCAGTTCTTC. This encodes CSATLWGRQFF.

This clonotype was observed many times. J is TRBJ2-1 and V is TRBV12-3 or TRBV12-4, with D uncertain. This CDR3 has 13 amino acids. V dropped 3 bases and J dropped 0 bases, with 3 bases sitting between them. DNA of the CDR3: TGTGCCAGCAGTTTTGGCTCCTACAATGAGCAGTTCTTC. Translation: CASSFGSYNEQFF.

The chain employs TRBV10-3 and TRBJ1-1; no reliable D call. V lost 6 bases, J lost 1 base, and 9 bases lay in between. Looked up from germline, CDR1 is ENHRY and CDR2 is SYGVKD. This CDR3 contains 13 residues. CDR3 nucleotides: TGTGCCATCAGCGCAAAGGGGAACACTGAAGCTTTCTTT. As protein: CAISAKGNTEAFF.

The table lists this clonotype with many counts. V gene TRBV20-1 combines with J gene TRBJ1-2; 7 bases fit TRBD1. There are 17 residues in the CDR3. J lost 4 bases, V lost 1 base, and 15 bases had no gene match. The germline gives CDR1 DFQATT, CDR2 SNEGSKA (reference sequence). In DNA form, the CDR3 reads TGCAGTGCTAGAGCGGGACCAGAGCGGGACAGCCCCTATGGCTACACCTTC. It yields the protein CSARAGPERDSPYGYTF.

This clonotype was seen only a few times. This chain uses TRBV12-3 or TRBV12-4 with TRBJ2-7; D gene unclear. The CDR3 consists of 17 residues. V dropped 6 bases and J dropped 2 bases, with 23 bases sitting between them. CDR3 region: CASSPSFLPLPTYEQYF. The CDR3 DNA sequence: TGTGCCAGCAGCCCCTCTTTCCTCCCTCTCCCCACCTACGAGCAGTACTTC.

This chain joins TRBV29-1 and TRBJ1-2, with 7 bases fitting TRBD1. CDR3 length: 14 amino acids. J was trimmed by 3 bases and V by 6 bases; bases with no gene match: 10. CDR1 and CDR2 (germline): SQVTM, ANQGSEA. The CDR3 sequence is CSVVTGEGYYGYTF. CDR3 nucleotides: TGCAGCGTCGTAACAGGGGAGGGGTACTATGGCTACACCTTC.

The CDR3 region is CASSTFSGEQFF. The CDR3 DNA sequence: TGTGCCAGCAGCACCTTTAGTGGTGAGCAGTTCTTC. V usage is TRBV7-2 and J usage is TRBJ2-1; D is uncertain. Between the trimmed V and J ends, which lost 5 bases and 9 bases, there was a span of 11 bases. CDR1 is SGHTA and CDR2 is FQGNSA in the germline V gene. This CDR3 is 12 amino acids long. Variable domain in full (rest from reference TRBV7-2 and TRBJ2-1): GAGVSQSPSNKVTEKGKDVELRCDPISGHTALYWYRQSLGQGLEFLIYFQGNSAPDKSGLPSDRFSAERTGGSVSTLTIQRTQQEDSAVYLCASSTFSGEQFFGPGTRLTVL.

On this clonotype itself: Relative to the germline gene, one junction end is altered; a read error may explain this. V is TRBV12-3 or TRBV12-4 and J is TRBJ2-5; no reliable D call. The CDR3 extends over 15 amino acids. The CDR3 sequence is CASSPQGKTQATQYF. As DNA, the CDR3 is TGTGCCAGCAGTCCCCAAGGGAAAACACAAGCGACCCAGTACTTC.

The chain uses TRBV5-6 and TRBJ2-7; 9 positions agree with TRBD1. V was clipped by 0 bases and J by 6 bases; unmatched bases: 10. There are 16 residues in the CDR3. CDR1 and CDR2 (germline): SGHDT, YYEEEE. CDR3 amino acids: CASSLVKGTGLFEQYF. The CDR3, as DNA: TGTGCCAGCAGCTTGGTGAAGGGGACAGGGCTCTTCGAGCAGTACTTC.

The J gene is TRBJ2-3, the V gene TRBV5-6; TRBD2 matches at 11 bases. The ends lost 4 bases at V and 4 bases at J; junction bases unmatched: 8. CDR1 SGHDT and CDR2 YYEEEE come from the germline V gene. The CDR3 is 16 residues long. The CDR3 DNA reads TGTGCCAGCAGCATGTCCCCGGGACTAGCGGCAGATACGCAGTATTTT. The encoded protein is CASSMSPGLAADTQYF.

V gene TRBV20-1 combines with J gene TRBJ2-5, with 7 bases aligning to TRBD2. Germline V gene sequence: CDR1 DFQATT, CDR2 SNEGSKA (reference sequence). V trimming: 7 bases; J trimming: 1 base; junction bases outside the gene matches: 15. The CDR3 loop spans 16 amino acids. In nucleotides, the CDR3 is TGCAGTGGGGCCCCGCGACTAGCTCGAAGCCAAGAGACCCAGTACTTC. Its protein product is CSGAPRLARSQETQYF.

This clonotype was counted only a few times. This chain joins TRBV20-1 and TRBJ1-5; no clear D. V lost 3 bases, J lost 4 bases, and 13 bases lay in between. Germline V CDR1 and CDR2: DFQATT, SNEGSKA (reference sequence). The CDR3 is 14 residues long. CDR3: CSAREDPRNQPQHF. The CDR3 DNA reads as TGCAGTGCTAGGGAGGACCCGCGGAATCAGCCCCAGCATTTT.

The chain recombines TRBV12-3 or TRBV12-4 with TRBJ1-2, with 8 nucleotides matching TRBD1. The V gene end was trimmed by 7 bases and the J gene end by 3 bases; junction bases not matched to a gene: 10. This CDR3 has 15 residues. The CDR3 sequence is CASTQRRGPDYGYTF. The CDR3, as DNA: TGTGCCAGCACCCAACGCAGGGGGCCGGACTATGGCTACACCTTC.

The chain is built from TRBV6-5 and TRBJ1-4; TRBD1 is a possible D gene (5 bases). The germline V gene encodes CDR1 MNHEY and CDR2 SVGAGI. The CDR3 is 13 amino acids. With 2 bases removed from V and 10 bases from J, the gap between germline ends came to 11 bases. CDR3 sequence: CASSYRQGRKLFF. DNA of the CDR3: TGTGCCAGCAGTTACAGGCAGGGACGAAAACTGTTTTTT.